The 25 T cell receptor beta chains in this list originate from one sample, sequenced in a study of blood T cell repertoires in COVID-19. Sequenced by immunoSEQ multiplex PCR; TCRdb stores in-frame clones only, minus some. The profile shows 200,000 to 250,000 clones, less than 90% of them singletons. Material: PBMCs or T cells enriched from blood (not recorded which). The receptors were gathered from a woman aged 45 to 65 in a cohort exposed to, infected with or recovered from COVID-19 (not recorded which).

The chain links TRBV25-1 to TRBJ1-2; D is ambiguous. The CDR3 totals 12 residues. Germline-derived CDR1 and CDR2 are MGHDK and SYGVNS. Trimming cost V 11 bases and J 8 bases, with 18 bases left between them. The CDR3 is CAAAWGTGGYTF. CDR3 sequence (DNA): TGTGCCGCTGCATGGGGAACGGGAGGCTACACCTTC.

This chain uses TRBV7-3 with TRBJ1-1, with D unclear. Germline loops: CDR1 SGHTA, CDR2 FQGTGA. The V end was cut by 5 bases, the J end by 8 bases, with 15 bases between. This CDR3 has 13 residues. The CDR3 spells CASSPRDGREAFF. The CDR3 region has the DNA TGTGCCAGCAGCCCGAGAGACGGGAGGGAAGCTTTCTTT. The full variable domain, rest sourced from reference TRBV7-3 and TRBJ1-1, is GAGVSQTPSNKVTEKGKYVELRCDPISGHTALYWYRQSLGQGPEFLIYFQGTGAADDSGLPNDRFFAVRPEGSVSTLKIQRTERGDSAVYLCASSPRDGREAFFGQGTRLTVV.

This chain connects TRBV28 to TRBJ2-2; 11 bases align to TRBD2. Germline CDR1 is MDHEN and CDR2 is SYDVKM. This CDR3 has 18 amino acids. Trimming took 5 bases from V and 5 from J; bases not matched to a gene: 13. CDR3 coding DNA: TGTGCCAGCAGTCCCGGACTAGCGGGTAGGAGTGGGACCGGGGAGCTGTTTTTT. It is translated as CASSPGLAGRSGTGELFF.

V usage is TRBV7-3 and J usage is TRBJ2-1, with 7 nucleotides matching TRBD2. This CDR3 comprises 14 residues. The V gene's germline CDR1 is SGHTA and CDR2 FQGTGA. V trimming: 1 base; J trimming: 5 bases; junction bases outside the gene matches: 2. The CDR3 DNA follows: TGTGCCAGCAGCTTAAGCGGGGGAAACAATGAGCAGTTCTTC. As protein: CASSLSGGNNEQFF.

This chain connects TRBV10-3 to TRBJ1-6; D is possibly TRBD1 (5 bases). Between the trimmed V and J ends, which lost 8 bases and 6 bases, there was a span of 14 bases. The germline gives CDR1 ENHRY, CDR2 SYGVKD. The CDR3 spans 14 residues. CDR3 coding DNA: TGTGCCATCGGGGGGGGTGGGCTTAATTCACCCCTCCACTTT. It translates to CAIGGGGLNSPLHF.

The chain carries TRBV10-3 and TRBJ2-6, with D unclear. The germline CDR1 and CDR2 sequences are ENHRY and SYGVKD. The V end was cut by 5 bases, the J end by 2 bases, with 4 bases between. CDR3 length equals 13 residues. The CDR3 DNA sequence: TGTGCCATCAGTCCGGCTGGGGCCAACGTCCTGACTTTC. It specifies CAISPAGANVLTF.

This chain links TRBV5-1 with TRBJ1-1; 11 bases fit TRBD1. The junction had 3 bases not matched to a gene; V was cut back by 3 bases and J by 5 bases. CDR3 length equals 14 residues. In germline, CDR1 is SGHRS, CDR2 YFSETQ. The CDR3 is CASSSDRGLTEAFF. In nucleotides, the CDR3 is TGCGCCAGCAGCTCGGACAGGGGGCTAACTGAAGCTTTCTTT.

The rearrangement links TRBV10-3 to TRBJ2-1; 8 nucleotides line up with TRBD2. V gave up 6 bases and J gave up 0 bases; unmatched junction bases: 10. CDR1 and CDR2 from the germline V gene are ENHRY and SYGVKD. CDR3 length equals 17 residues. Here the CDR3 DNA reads TGTGCCATCAGCAAAGAGATAGCGGGGAGCTCCTACAATGAGCAGTTCTTC. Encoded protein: CAISKEIAGSSYNEQFF.

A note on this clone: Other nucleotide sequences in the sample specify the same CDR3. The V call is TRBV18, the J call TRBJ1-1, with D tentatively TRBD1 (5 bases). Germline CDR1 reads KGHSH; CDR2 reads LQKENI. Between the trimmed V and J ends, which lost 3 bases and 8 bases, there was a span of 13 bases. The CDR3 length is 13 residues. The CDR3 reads CASSPGGLGEAFF. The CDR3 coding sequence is TGTGCCAGCTCACCCGGGGGACTGGGGGAAGCTTTCTTT.

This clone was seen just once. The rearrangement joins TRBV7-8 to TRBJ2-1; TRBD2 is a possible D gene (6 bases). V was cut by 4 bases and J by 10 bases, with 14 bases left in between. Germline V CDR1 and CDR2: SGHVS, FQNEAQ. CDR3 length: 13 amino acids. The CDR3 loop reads CASSSGGFGEQFF. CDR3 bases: TGTGCCAGCAGCTCCGGGGGATTTGGAGAGCAGTTCTTC.

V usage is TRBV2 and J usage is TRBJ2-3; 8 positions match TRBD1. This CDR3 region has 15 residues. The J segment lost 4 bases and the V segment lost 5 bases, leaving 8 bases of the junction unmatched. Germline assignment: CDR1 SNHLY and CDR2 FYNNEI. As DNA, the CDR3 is TGTGCCAGCAGTAGGACAGGGAGAAGCGCAGATACGCAGTATTTT. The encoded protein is CASSRTGRSADTQYF.

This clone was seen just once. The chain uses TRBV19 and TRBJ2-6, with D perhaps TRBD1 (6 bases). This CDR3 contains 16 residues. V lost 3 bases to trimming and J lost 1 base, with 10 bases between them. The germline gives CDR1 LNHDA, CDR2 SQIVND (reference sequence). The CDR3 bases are TGTGCCAGTAGTATGGGGGCAGGTTCTGGGGCCAACGTCCTGACTTTC. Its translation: CASSMGAGSGANVLTF. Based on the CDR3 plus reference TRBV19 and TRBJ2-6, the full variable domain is DGGITQSPKYLFRKEGQNVTLSCEQNLNHDAMYWYRQDPGQGLRLIYYSQIVNDFQKGDIAEGYSVSREKKESFPLTVTSAQKNPTAFYLCASSMGAGSGANVLTFGAGSRLTVL.

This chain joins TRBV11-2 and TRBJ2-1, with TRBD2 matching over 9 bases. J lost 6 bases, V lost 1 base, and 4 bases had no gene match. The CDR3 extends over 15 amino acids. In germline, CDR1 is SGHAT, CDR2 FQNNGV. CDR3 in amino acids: CASSLAAGGFNEQFF. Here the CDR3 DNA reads TGTGCCAGCAGCTTAGCAGCGGGGGGATTCAATGAGCAGTTCTTC.

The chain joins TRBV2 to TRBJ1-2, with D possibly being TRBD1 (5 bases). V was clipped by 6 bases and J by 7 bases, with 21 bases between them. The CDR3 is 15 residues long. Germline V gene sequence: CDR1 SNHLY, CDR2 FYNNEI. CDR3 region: CASRGRWAQGGGYTF. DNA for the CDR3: TGTGCCAGCAGAGGCCGGTGGGCGCAGGGCGGTGGCTACACCTTC.

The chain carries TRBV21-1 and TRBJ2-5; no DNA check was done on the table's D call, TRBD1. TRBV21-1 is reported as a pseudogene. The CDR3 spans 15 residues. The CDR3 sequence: CASSETTGGAKTQYF. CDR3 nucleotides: TGTGCCAGCAGCGAGACGACAGGGGGCGCAAAGACCCAGTACTTC.

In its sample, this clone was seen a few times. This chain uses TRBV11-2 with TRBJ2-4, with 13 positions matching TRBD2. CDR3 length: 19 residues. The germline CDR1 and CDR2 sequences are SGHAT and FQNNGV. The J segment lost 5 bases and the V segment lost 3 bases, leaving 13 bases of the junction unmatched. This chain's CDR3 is CASSFASGLAGAGENIQYF. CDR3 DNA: TGTGCCAGCAGCTTCGCCTCCGGACTAGCGGGGGCCGGGGAAAACATTCAGTACTTC.

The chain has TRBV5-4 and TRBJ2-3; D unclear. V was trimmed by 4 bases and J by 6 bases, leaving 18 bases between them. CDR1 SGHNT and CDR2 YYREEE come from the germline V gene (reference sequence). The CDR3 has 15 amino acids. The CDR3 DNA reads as TGTGCCAGCAGCCTGGGCGCATCTACGGTGGATACGCAGTATTTT. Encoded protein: CASSLGASTVDTQYF.

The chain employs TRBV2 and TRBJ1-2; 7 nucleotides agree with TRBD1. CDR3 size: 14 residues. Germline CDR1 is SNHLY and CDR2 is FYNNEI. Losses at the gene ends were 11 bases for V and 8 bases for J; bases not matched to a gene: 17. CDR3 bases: TGTGCCGCCAACGAACACGACAGGGTAGAGGGCTACACCTTC. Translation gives CAANEHDRVEGYTF.

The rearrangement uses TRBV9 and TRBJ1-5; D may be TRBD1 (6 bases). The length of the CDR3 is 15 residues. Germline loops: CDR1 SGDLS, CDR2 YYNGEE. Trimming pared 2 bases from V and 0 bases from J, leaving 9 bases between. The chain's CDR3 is CASSVAGDSNQPQHF. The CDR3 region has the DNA TGTGCCAGCAGCGTCGCAGGGGATAGCAATCAGCCCCAGCATTTT.

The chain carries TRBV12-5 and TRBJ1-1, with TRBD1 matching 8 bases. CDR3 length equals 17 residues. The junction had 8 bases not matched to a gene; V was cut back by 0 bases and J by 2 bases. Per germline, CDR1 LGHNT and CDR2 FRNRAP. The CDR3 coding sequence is TGTGCTAGTGGTTTGGTGACCTCCGGGACAGGAAACACTGAAGCTTTCTTT. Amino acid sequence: CASGLVTSGTGNTEAFF.

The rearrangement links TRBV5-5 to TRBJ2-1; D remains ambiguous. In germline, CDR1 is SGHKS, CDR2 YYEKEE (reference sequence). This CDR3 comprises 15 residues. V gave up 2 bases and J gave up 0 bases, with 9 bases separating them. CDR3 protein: CASSFTLSSYNEQFF. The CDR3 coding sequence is TGTGCCAGCAGCTTCACCCTAAGCTCCTACAATGAGCAGTTCTTC.

CDR3 sequence (DNA): TGTGCCATCAGTAACGGACACAGCTCCTACGAGCAGTACTTC. This sequence encodes CAISNGHSSYEQYF. The rearrangement joins TRBV10-3 to TRBJ2-7, with D possibly TRBD1 on 5 matching bases. This CDR3 comprises 14 residues. Germline CDR1 and CDR2: ENHRY and SYGVKD. V lost 5 bases and J lost 0, with 11 bases in between.

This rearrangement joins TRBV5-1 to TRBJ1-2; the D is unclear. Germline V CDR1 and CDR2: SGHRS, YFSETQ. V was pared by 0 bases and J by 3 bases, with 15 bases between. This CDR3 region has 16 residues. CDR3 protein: CASSLAETGRDYGYTF. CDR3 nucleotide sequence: TGCGCCAGCAGCTTGGCCGAGACGGGGAGGGACTATGGCTACACCTTC.

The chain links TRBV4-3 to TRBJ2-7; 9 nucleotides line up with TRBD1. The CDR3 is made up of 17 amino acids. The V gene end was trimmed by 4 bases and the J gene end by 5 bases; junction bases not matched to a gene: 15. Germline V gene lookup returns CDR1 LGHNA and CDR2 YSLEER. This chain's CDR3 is CASSPSPPGQGFHEQYF. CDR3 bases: TGCGCCAGCAGCCCTTCGCCTCCGGGACAGGGTTTCCACGAGCAGTACTTC.

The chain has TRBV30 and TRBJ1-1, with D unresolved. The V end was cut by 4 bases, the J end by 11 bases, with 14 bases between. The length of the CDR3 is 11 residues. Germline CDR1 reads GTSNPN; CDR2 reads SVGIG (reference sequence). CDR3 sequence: CAWNWAEEAFF. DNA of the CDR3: TGTGCCTGGAATTGGGCGGAGGAGGCTTTCTTT. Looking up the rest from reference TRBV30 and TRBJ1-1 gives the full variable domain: SQTIHQWPATLVQPVGSPLSLECTVEGTSNPNLYWYRQAAGRGLQLLFYSVGIGQISSEVPQNLSASRPQDRQFILSSKKLLLSDSGFYLCAWNWAEEAFFGQGTRLTVV.